These 15 T cell receptor beta chains originate from one sample sequenced in a study of blood T cell repertoires in COVID-19. Sequencing was performed with immunoSEQ multiplex PCR; in TCRdb, only in-frame clones are kept and a portion is missing. There are some 360,000 clones in the sample; about nine tenths occur only once, and just over 1% lies in the top ten. The specimen sequenced was PBMCs or T cells enriched from blood (not recorded which). These receptors were obtained from a woman aged 25-40 years who had been exposed to COVID-19.

This chain connects TRBV18 to TRBJ2-1; 10 nucleotides agree with TRBD2. The CDR3 covers 20 residues. Trimming took 4 bases from V and 6 from J; bases not matched to a gene: 21. CDR1 is KGHSH and CDR2 is LQKENI in the germline V gene. CDR3 sequence: CASSLLPTHLAGVGLNEQFF. DNA of the CDR3: TGTGCCAGCTCACTCCTACCAACCCATCTAGCGGGAGTGGGCCTCAATGAGCAGTTCTTC.

The chain joins TRBV19 to TRBJ1-1; TRBD1 might be the D (5 bases). The length of the CDR3 is 13 residues. The V gene's germline CDR1 is LNHDA and CDR2 SQIVND (reference sequence). With 6 bases removed from V and 5 bases from J, the gap between germline ends came to 13 bases. CDR3 amino acids: CASRLIQGTEAFF. CDR3 nucleotides: TGTGCCAGTAGACTCATCCAGGGTACTGAAGCTTTCTTT.

To note about this clone: Other DNA sequences of this sample code for an identical CDR3. The rearrangement joins TRBV18 to TRBJ1-4; no definite D call. CDR1 KGHSH and CDR2 LQKENI come from the germline V gene. The CDR3 totals 15 residues. V was clipped by 0 bases and J by 7 bases, with 12 bases between them. The CDR3 sequence: CASSPPGREGEKLFF. CDR3 nucleotides: TGTGCCAGCTCACCACCGGGCCGGGAGGGTGAAAAACTGTTTTTT. The full variable domain, completed using reference TRBV18 and TRBJ1-4, is NAGVMQNPRHLVRRRGQEARLRCSPMKGHSHVYWYRQLPEEGLKFMVYLQKENIIDESGMPKERFSAEFPKEGPSILRIQQVVRGDSAAYFCASSPPGREGEKLFFGSGTQLSVL.

V is TRBV6-5 and J is TRBJ2-1, with D possibly matching TRBD2 (5 bases). CDR3 length equals 12 residues. V was clipped by 4 bases and J by 10 bases, with 11 bases between them. Germline V gene sequence: CDR1 MNHEY, CDR2 SVGAGI. CDR3: CASSFGEREQFF. Written as DNA, the CDR3 is TGTGCCAGCAGTTTTGGGGAGAGGGAGCAGTTCTTC.

V gene TRBV28 combines with J gene TRBJ1-3; TRBD1 is a possible D gene (6 bases). CDR3 length: 16 residues. The V end lost 5 bases, the J end lost 0 bases, and 14 bases lay between the germline ends. From germline, CDR1 is MDHEN and CDR2 SYDVKM. CDR3 nucleotide sequence: TGTGCCAGCAGTGAGCCAACAGGGAGCTCTGGAAACACCATATATTTT. It yields the protein CASSEPTGSSGNTIYF.

On this clone itself: This sample also contains other DNA sequences that code for the same CDR3. This chain uses TRBV19 with TRBJ1-1, with D unresolved. V was pared by 2 bases and J by 5 bases, with 6 bases between. Looked up from germline, CDR1 is LNHDA and CDR2 is SQIVND (reference sequence). There are 12 residues in the CDR3. CDR3 in amino acids: CASSIYGTEAFF. In DNA form, the CDR3 reads TGTGCCAGTAGTATATACGGGACTGAAGCTTTCTTT.

The chain carries TRBV7-3 and TRBJ1-2; D remains ambiguous. Trimming shortened V by 5 bases and J by 4 bases, and 11 bases separated the two germline ends. Germline V gene data show CDR1 as SGHTA and CDR2 as FQGTGA. The CDR3 loop spans 13 amino acids. The CDR3 loop reads CASSPDKTYGYTF. CDR3 nucleotide sequence: TGTGCCAGCAGCCCCGACAAGACCTATGGCTACACCTTC.

This clone was found once. Other DNA sequences within the sample encode an identical CDR3. The V and J genes are TRBV9 and TRBJ2-1, with TRBD2 matching 9 bases. The CDR3 consists of 16 residues. Trimming took 2 bases from V and 0 from J; bases not matched to a gene: 3. Looked up from germline, CDR1 is SGDLS and CDR2 is YYNGEE. CDR3: CASSVALAGSYNEQFF. The CDR3 DNA is TGTGCCAGCAGCGTGGCACTAGCGGGCTCCTACAATGAGCAGTTCTTC. The full variable domain, its missing parts supplied by reference TRBV9 and TRBJ2-1, is DSGVTQTPKHLITATGQRVTLRCSPRSGDLSVYWYQQSLDQGLQFLIQYYNGEERAKGNILERFSAQQFPDLHSELNLSSLELGDSALYFCASSVALAGSYNEQFFGPGTRLTVL.

This chain connects TRBV5-6 to TRBJ2-2; 10 nucleotides agree with TRBD2. Germline trimming cut 4 bases from V and 5 bases from J; bases unmatched to any gene: 8. From germline, CDR1 is SGHDT and CDR2 YYEEEE. The length of the CDR3 is 16 residues. This chain's CDR3 is CASSRTGLAATGELFF. DNA for the CDR3: TGTGCCAGCAGCCGCACAGGACTAGCGGCGACCGGGGAGCTGTTTTTT.

This clone appeared once. The genes are TRBV27 and TRBJ2-3, with D perhaps TRBD2 (5 bases). V lost 9 bases and J lost 3, with 16 bases in between. CDR1 and CDR2 from the germline V gene are MNHEY and SMNVEV (reference sequence). The CDR3 spans 14 residues. CDR3 region: CASQPLAWTDTQYF. CDR3 DNA: TGTGCCAGTCAACCCCTAGCCTGGACAGATACGCAGTATTTT.

This clone appeared a single time. The V and J genes are TRBV29-1 and TRBJ2-3, with D uncertain. The CDR3 runs to 14 residues. Trimming stripped 7 bases from V and 6 bases from J, with 20 bases between. Germline CDR1 reads SQVTM; CDR2 reads ANQGSEA. CDR3 sequence (DNA): TGCAGCGCGGTCATGACATCGTCCCTCGATACGCAGTATTTT. Amino acid sequence: CSAVMTSSLDTQYF.

V usage is TRBV7-9 and J usage is TRBJ2-6; D remains ambiguous. Trimming removed 3 bases at V and 11 bases at J, with 2 bases between. The germline gives CDR1 SEHNR, CDR2 FQNEAQ (reference sequence). CDR3 length equals 10 residues. CDR3 nucleotide sequence: TGTGCCAGCAGCTTCGACGTCCTGACTTTC. Encoded protein: CASSFDVLTF.

The chain is built from TRBV28 and TRBJ2-7; D gene uncertain. The germline V gene has CDR1 MDHEN and CDR2 SYDVKM. The V gene lost 5 bases and the J gene lost 3 bases, with 14 bases spanning the gap. The CDR3 length is 14 residues. CDR3 DNA sequence: TGTGCCAGCAGTCCCCCCGTCTCCTTCTACGAGCAGTACTTC. Its translation: CASSPPVSFYEQYF.

The chain is built from TRBV7-3 and TRBJ1-6; maybe TRBD1 (5 bases). CDR1 is SGHTA, CDR2 FQGTGA, per germline. The V end lost 1 base, the J end lost 7 bases, and 11 bases lay between the germline ends. The CDR3 is 15 residues long. Written as DNA, the CDR3 is TGTGCCAGCAGCTTAAGGGGCAGACCCAATTCACCCCTCCACTTT. Its protein is CASSLRGRPNSPLHF.

V and J are TRBV12-5 and TRBJ1-1, with TRBD1 matching over 7 bases. There are 13 residues in the CDR3. Trimming removed 11 bases from V and 0 bases from J; junction bases left unmatched: 6. CDR1 LGHNT and CDR2 FRNRAP come from the germline V gene. This CDR3 is CAWAGGMNTEAFF. The CDR3 nucleotides read TGTGCTTGGGCAGGGGGGATGAACACTGAAGCTTTCTTT.